This T cell receptor beta chain comes out of a study of naive and memory T cell subsets. The beta constant-region primer was an equimolar mix of two oligonucleotides covering TRBC1 and TRBC2. The ligated cDNA underwent four PCR rounds using SP2 and nested alpha and beta constant-region primers. TCRdb redid the calling of the UMI-ligation and nested PCR reads with MiXCR, one entry per CDR3 protein. Of over 110,000 distinct CDR3 sequences listed, about a fifth are singletons. This clonotype was counted many times. Its matching antigen is unknown. Germline values: CDR1 SGHAT, CDR2 FQNNGV. Trimming stripped 5 bases from V and 6 bases from J, with 8 bases between. The CDR3 is 12 residues long. General study points: Naive repertoires, especially CD8, held a few larger clonotypes, possibly memory cells re-expressing CD45RA. There was no ground truth to check naive and memory subset results.

Four subsets defined by CD45RA and CD27 were sorted after CD3, CD4, CD8 and live/dead staining. The receptor was isolated from a human donor in good health. The chain recombines TRBV11-2 with TRBJ2-1; D call uncertain. Sequencing was done on a sample of naive CD8+ T cells from blood. The CDR3 loop is CASSPSANEQFF. The CDR3 bases are TGTGCCAGCAGCCCCAGTGCCAATGAGCAGTTCTTC.